The next 21 T cell receptor beta chains were all read from a single sample in a study of T-cell memory formation after mild COVID-19. TCRdb itself ran the 5' RACE reads through MiXCR, one entry per CDR3 protein. There are around 200,000 distinct CDR3 sequences in the sample; about 27% occur only once, and around 10% lies in the top ten. Sequencing was done on a sample of PBMCs or a T cell subset sorted from them (not recorded which). Every receptor here comes from an adult woman who had mild COVID-19 (a few samples of this study predate the infection). Cell type and time point are not known.

A few counts support this clonotype. V and J are TRBV21-1 and TRBJ1-1. TRBV21-1 is termed a pseudogene. This CDR3 contains 13 residues. The CDR3 protein is CASSRKVGAEAFF. Written as DNA, the CDR3 is TGTGCCAGCAGCAGAAAGGTTGGAGCTGAAGCTTTCTTT.

This clonotype was observed a few times. This CDR3 reads CASSSPRGDEQFF. The DNA of the CDR3 is TGTGCCAGCAGTTCCCCACGGGGAGATGAGCAGTTCTTC. The chain joins TRBV27 to TRBJ2-1; possibly TRBD2 for D (5 bases). Trimming took off 4 bases at V and 8 bases at J, with 12 bases between the two ends. The CDR3 sequence is 13 residues long. Germline assignment: CDR1 MNHEY and CDR2 SMNVEV (reference sequence).

The chain links TRBV4-3 to TRBJ2-5; the D gene is possibly TRBD2 (6 bases). The CDR3 spans 16 residues. From germline, CDR1 is LGHNA and CDR2 YSLEER. Between the trimmed V and J ends, which lost 0 bases and 5 bases, there was a span of 16 bases. The DNA of the CDR3 is TGCGCCAGCAGCCAAGATCCCCCGGGAGAGTATGAGACCCAGTACTTC. This codes for CASSQDPPGEYETQYF.

This clonotype was observed a handful of times. The rearrangement links TRBV2 to TRBJ2-4, with 8 bases matching TRBD1. Germline lookup yields CDR1 SNHLY and CDR2 FYNNEI. This CDR3 has 14 residues. Germline trimming cut 7 bases from V and 7 bases from J; bases unmatched to any gene: 9. Written as DNA, the CDR3 is TGTGCCAGCACCCATCGGACAGGGTTGAACATTCAGTACTTC. This codes for CASTHRTGLNIQYF. The variable domain in full, completed from reference TRBV2 and TRBJ2-4, reads EPEVTQTPSHQVTQMGQEVILRCVPISNHLYFYWYRQILGQKVEFLVSFYNNEISEKSEIFDDQFSVERPDGSNFTLKIRSTKLEDSAMYFCASTHRTGLNIQYFGAGTRLSVL.

The V call is TRBV29-1, the J call TRBJ2-1; perhaps TRBD2 as D (6 bases). Between the trimmed V and J ends, which lost 4 bases and 0 bases, there was a span of 13 bases. The CDR3 contains 15 residues. CDR1 is SQVTM and CDR2 is ANQGSEA in the germline V gene. CDR3 sequence: CSVALARRSYNEQFF. The DNA for the CDR3 is TGCAGCGTTGCGCTAGCGCGCCGCTCCTACAATGAGCAGTTCTTC.

The rearrangement links TRBV6-6 to TRBJ1-5; weak D call: TRBD1 (6 bases). The CDR3 spans 15 residues. The germline V gene has CDR1 MNHNY and CDR2 SVGAGI (reference sequence). Trimming left V 6 bases short and J 0 bases short, with 12 bases between. The CDR3 coding sequence is TGTGCCAGCAGCCCCGGACAGTATAGCAATCAGCCCCAGCATTTT. This codes for CASSPGQYSNQPQHF.

This clonotype was observed a few times. The chain employs TRBV5-6 and TRBJ2-3; D gene ambiguous. Germline CDR1 and CDR2: SGHDT and YYEEEE. The CDR3 has 13 residues. V lost 3 bases, J lost 6 bases, and 11 bases lay in between. This CDR3 is CASSSASSDTQYF. For the CDR3, the DNA is TGTGCCAGCAGCTCCGCTAGTTCCGATACGCAGTATTTT.

This clonotype was seen more than once but under ten times. J is TRBJ1-1 and V is TRBV5-1; 7 nucleotides align to TRBD1. V shed 2 bases, J shed 4 bases, and the junction held 5 bases outside the gene matches. Germline values: CDR1 SGHRS, CDR2 YFSETQ. This CDR3 spans 14 amino acids. The CDR3 region is CASSLQGSGTEAFF. CDR3 nucleotide sequence: TGCGCCAGCAGCTTACAGGGGAGTGGCACTGAAGCTTTCTTT.

This clonotype was observed at least ten times. V gene TRBV25-1 combines with J gene TRBJ2-3, with TRBD2 as a possible D gene (5 bases). Germline V gives CDR1 MGHDK, CDR2 SYGVNS. The V end lost 2 bases, the J end lost 4 bases, and 16 bases lay between the germline ends. This CDR3 has 16 residues. CDR3 nucleotides: TGTGCCAGCAGTGAACGACGGGGTAAGGTGCCAGATACGCAGTATTTT. As protein: CASSERRGKVPDTQYF.

CDR3 coding DNA: TGCAGTGCTAGACCTCCCTCGGACTATGGCTACACCTTC. Amino acid sequence: CSARPPSDYGYTF. The gene calls are TRBV20-1 and TRBJ1-2; no clear D. The germline V gene encodes CDR1 DFQATT and CDR2 SNEGSKA (reference sequence). CDR3 length equals 13 residues. The V end was cut by 2 bases, the J end by 3 bases, with 10 bases between.

This clonotype was found a few times. The J gene is TRBJ2-5, the V gene TRBV3-1, with 10 bases matching TRBD2. Germline CDR1 reads LGHDT; CDR2 reads YNNKEL (reference sequence). The CDR3 is 18 residues long. J gave up 3 bases and V 4 bases, and 14 bases lay outside the gene matches. The CDR3 DNA reads TGTGCCAGCAGCCCTCCGGGACTAGCGACGACCAGAGAAGAGACCCAGTACTTC. Its protein product is CASSPPGLATTREETQYF.

The J gene is TRBJ2-2, the V gene TRBV7-2; perhaps TRBD1 as D (6 bases). The germline V gene has CDR1 SGHTA and CDR2 FQGNSA. The length of the CDR3 is 14 residues. The ends were cut back, 1 base at V and 6 bases at J, with 9 bases in the middle. The CDR3 region is CASSLDRVPGELFF. The CDR3 DNA sequence: TGTGCCAGCAGCTTAGACAGGGTTCCCGGGGAGCTGTTTTTT.

This chain uses TRBV3-1 with TRBJ1-5, with 7 bases identical to TRBD1. Trimming at V came to 0 bases and at J to 5 bases, leaving 4 bases not matched to a gene. This CDR3 has 15 residues. Germline assignment: CDR1 LGHDT and CDR2 YNNKEL (reference sequence). This CDR3 is CASSQEGTADQPQHF. In nucleotides, the CDR3 is TGTGCCAGCAGCCAAGAAGGGACAGCTGATCAGCCCCAGCATTTT.

This clonotype was seen many times. The V and J genes are TRBV7-9 and TRBJ2-1, with 9 nucleotides matching TRBD2. This CDR3 has 15 amino acids. J lost 8 bases, V lost 3 bases, and 8 bases had no gene match. Germline CDR1 reads SEHNR; CDR2 reads FQNEAQ (reference sequence). Here the CDR3 reads CASSLRSGSRDEQFF. CDR3 bases: TGTGCCAGCAGCTTGCGTAGCGGGAGTCGCGATGAGCAGTTCTTC.

This clonotype was seen only a few times. The chain combines TRBV2 with TRBJ1-4, with D possibly being TRBD1 (6 bases). V lost 4 bases and J 5 bases, leaving 11 bases between the germline ends. Germline lookup yields CDR1 SNHLY and CDR2 FYNNEI. CDR3 size: 14 residues. The CDR3, as DNA: TGTGCCAGCAGTGTCGGGGGGCGGAATGAAAAACTGTTTTTT. This translates into CASSVGGRNEKLFF.

The genes are TRBV24-1 and TRBJ2-7, with no clear D. V gave up 5 bases and J gave up 1 base, with 8 bases separating them. The germline CDR1 and CDR2 sequences are KGHDR and SFDVKD. The CDR3 is made up of 13 amino acids. The CDR3 region has the DNA TGTGCCACCAGTGGCCACGTTTCCTACGAGCAGTACTTC. Its protein product is CATSGHVSYEQYF.

The genes are TRBV29-1 and TRBJ2-1; possibly TRBD2 for D (6 bases). The CDR3 is 15 amino acids. Trimming removed 1 base from V and 7 bases from J, with 17 bases in between. Germline values: CDR1 SQVTM, CDR2 ANQGSEA. The DNA for the CDR3 is TGCAGCGTTGAAGTCCTCGCCGGGAGTCAAAATGAGCAGTTCTTC. This codes for CSVEVLAGSQNEQFF.

This clonotype was detected only a few times. The chain links TRBV9 to TRBJ2-3; TRBD2 matches at 8 bases. The germline CDR1 and CDR2 sequences are SGDLS and YYNGEE. V was clipped by 9 bases and J by 5 bases; unmatched bases: 11. CDR3 size: 14 residues. The CDR3 is CATGGAGVGDTQYF. In nucleotides, the CDR3 is TGTGCCACCGGAGGAGCGGGGGTGGGAGATACGCAGTATTTT.

This clonotype appeared a few times. The rearrangement links TRBV7-9 to TRBJ2-2; D is undetermined. Germline assignment: CDR1 SEHNR and CDR2 FQNEAQ (reference sequence). The V end was cut by 1 base, the J end by 7 bases, with 4 bases between. This CDR3 is built from 12 residues. The CDR3 loop is CASSLEGGELFF. The CDR3, as DNA: TGTGCCAGCAGCTTAGAAGGCGGGGAGCTGTTTTTT. Using reference TRBV7-9 and TRBJ2-2 for the parts outside the CDR3, the full variable domain is DTGVSQNPRHKITKRGQNVTFRCDPISEHNRLYWYRQTLGQGPEFLTYFQNEAQLEKSRLLSDRFSAERPKGSFSTLEIQRTEQGDSAMYLCASSLEGGELFFGEGSRLTVL.

In its sample, this clonotype was seen a few times. V is TRBV7-9 and J is TRBJ2-1; either TRBD1 or TRBD2 may supply D (6 bases each). From germline, CDR1 is SEHNR and CDR2 FQNEAQ (reference sequence). Trimming shortened V by 5 bases and J by 1 base, and 15 bases separated the two germline ends. The CDR3 is 16 residues long. In DNA form, the CDR3 reads TGTGCCAGCAGCGCCCCCCCGGGGGCTTCCTACAATGAGCAGTTCTTC. Translation: CASSAPPGASYNEQFF.

This clonotype occurred a few times. The chain joins TRBV3-1 to TRBJ2-7; 7 bases are a match to TRBD2. The CDR3 consists of 12 residues. Germline-derived CDR1 and CDR2 are LGHDT and YNNKEL (reference sequence). Unmatched junction bases numbered 2, after V lost 5 bases and J lost 4 bases. The DNA for the CDR3 is TGTGCCAGCAGCGGGGGAGGGTACGAGCAGTACTTC. Residues: CASSGGGYEQYF.